This is a list of T cell receptor beta chains from one sample in a study of beta chain features in type 1 diabetes. Method: immunoSEQ multiplex PCR; TCRdb's copy keeps in-frame clones and lacks some. Altogether some 150,000 clones are present, roughly 9% being singletons, with the ten largest covering 0.7%. The sequenced sample was central memory CD4+ T cells from blood. Source of these receptors: a woman aged 25 to 39 with type 1 diabetes. Each CDR3 is given with its conserved first and last residue. The order of the fields is J gene, clone size, V gene, CDR3 length, D gene, CDR3 DNA, CDR3 protein. D genes are given only for firm matches. Clone size appears in some rows only: once, few, many, or a class for an expanded clone.

TRBJ2-7 | - | TRBV7-2 | 14 | TRBD1 | TGTGCCAGCAGCGAACAGGGGTCCTCCTACGAGCAGTACTTC | CASSEQGSSYEQYF
TRBJ2-1 | - | TRBV10-3 | 11 | - | TGTGCCATCAAGGAGCGGAATGAGCAGTTCTTC | CAIKERNEQFF
TRBJ1-1 | few | TRBV7-3 | 14 | TRBD1 | TGTGCCAGCAGCTTTACAGGGGCGAACACTGAAGCTTTCTTT | CASSFTGANTEAFF
TRBJ1-5 | few | TRBV6-1 | 13 | - | TGTGCCACCAGCCGACAGTTGAATCAGCCCCAGCATTTT | CATSRQLNQPQHF
TRBJ2-1 | - | TRBV5-1 | 13 | - | TGCGCCAGCAGCTTAAGGAGCCCGAATGAGCAGTTCTTC | CASSLRSPNEQFF
TRBJ2-1 | - | TRBV6-5 | 12 | - | TGTGTTAGCGGACAGGTCTACAATGAGCAGTTCTTC | CVSGQVYNEQFF
TRBJ2-1 | - | TRBV2 | 13 | TRBD1 | TGTGCCAGCGAGGGGACAGGGAAAGGCGAGCAGTTCTTC | CASEGTGKGEQFF
TRBJ2-3 | - | TRBV18 | 15 | - | TGTGCCAGCTCAAATACAATGGGCGGCACAGATACGCAGTATTTT | CASSNTMGGTDTQYF
TRBJ2-1 | many | TRBV29-1 | 15 | - | TGCAGCGTTGAAAAGGACTCGAGCTCCTACAATGAGCAGTTCTTC | CSVEKDSSSYNEQFF
TRBJ2-4 | - | TRBV30 | 13 | - | TGTGCCTGGAGTCGGCTCAGGGGAAACATTCAGTACTTC | CAWSRLRGNIQYF
TRBJ1-2 | - | TRBV25-1 | 13 | - | TGTGCCAGCAGTGAACAGGGAGGGTATGGCTACACCTTC | CASSEQGGYGYTF
TRBJ1-2 | - | TRBV28 | 15 | TRBD1 | TGTGCCAGCAGTTTCGGAGGGGGCGCTGGCTATGGCTACACCTTC | CASSFGGGAGYGYTF
TRBJ2-7 | few | TRBV18 | 16 | - | TGTGCCAGCTCTCCAACACCTTCCGGGACTCTCACCAAGCAGTACTTC | CASSPTPSGTLTKQYF
TRBJ1-1 | - | TRBV7-3 | 14 | TRBD1 | TGTGCCAGCAGCTTCCGGGACAGGAACACTGAAGCTTTCTTT | CASSFRDRNTEAFF
TRBJ2-7 | - | TRBV5-1 | 14 | - | TGCGCCAGCAGCGAGGGACTCGACCGGGCCGAGCAGTACTTC | CASSEGLDRAEQYF
TRBJ1-2 | - | TRBV5-1 | 12 | - | TGCGCCAGCAGCCAGGACATTTATGGCTACACCTTC | CASSQDIYGYTF
TRBJ2-7 | few | TRBV30 | 14 | TRBD2 | TGTGCCTGGAGTGGACTAGCGGGAGTTTACGAGCAGTACTTC | CAWSGLAGVYEQYF
TRBJ2-7 | - | TRBV5-1 | 14 | - | TGCGCCAGCAGCTTCCCGGGATCGCCCTACGAGCAGTACTTC | CASSFPGSPYEQYF
TRBJ2-6 | - | TRBV7-3 | 15 | - | TGTGCCAGCAGCTTGACGCGGTCTGGGGCCAACGTCCTGACTTTC | CASSLTRSGANVLTF
TRBJ2-1 | few | TRBV7-2 | 16 | - | TGTGCCAGCAGCCCCCGCTCTCTTAGAGCCGGGAATGAGCAGTTCTTC | CASSPRSLRAGNEQFF
TRBJ1-2 | few | TRBV14 | 13 | - | TGTGCCAGCAGCCAAGCTAATAGCTATGGCTACACCTTC | CASSQANSYGYTF
TRBJ1-5 | - | TRBV7-9 | 13 | - | TGTGCCAGCAGCTTAACAGGCAATCAGCCCCAGCATTTT | CASSLTGNQPQHF
TRBJ1-1 | - | TRBV11-2 | 12 | - | TGTGCCAGCAGCTTACAGGTGCCTGAAGCTTTCTTT | CASSLQVPEAFF
TRBJ2-7 | few | TRBV7-2 | 15 | TRBD1 | TGTGCCAGCAGCTCCCAGGGGGGACAGGGCTACGAGCAGTACTTC | CASSSQGGQGYEQYF
TRBJ1-1 | - | TRBV11-3 | 14 | - | TGTGCCAGCAGCATTGAGACAGGGAACACTGAAGCTTTCTTT | CASSIETGNTEAFF
TRBJ2-1 | - | TRBV7-3 | 16 | TRBD2 | TGTGCCAGCAGCTTAACAGCGGGAGGGCCAATCAATGAGCAGTTCTTC | CASSLTAGGPINEQFF
TRBJ2-1 | few | TRBV7-3 | 16 | TRBD2 | TGTGCCAGCAGCTTAAGTCCTGGCGGGAGGGCCGATGAGCAGTTCTTC | CASSLSPGGRADEQFF
TRBJ1-3 | few | TRBV7-2 | 12 | TRBD1 | TGTGCCAGCAGCTCACGGACAGGTTTCGGGTTTTTT | CASSSRTGFGFF
TRBJ2-1 | few | TRBV28 | 16 | - | TGTGCCAGCAGTTCTGGGGGCCAGGGGTCCTACAATGAGCAGTTCTTC | CASSSGGQGSYNEQFF
TRBJ2-7 | - | TRBV4-1 | 15 | - | TGCGCCAGCAGCCAAGAGCGACTTCCTTACTACGAGCAGTACTTC | CASSQERLPYYEQYF
TRBJ2-7 | - | TRBV30 | 12 | TRBD2 | TGTGCCTGGGTCCGGGACGGGAGGGAGCAGTACTTC | CAWVRDGREQYF
TRBJ2-4 | - | TRBV28 | 15 | - | TGTGCCAGCAGTCCCCCGGGGGTAGCCAAAAACATTCAGTACTTC | CASSPPGVAKNIQYF
TRBJ1-4 | - | TRBV29-1 | 13 | - | TGCAGCGTTGTTGGCCAGACTAATGAAAAACTGTTTTTT | CSVVGQTNEKLFF
TRBJ2-1 | few | TRBV7-3 | 16 | TRBD2 | TGTGCCAGCAGCCCGGGGGGAGCGTATTCCTACAATGAGCAGTTCTTC | CASSPGGAYSYNEQFF
TRBJ2-5 | - | TRBV18 | 13 | - | TGTGCCAGCTCACCACGGAGTCAAGAGACCCAGTACTTC | CASSPRSQETQYF
TRBJ2-3 | few | TRBV4-2 | 16 | - | TGTGCCAGCAGCTACCAAGCAACTAGCACCGCCGATACGCAGTATTTT | CASSYQATSTADTQYF
TRBJ1-1 | few | TRBV5-1 | 13 | - | TGCGCCAGCAGCTTGCAAGGGGACACTGAAGCTTTCTTT | CASSLQGDTEAFF
TRBJ1-1 | few | TRBV7-9 | 14 | TRBD1 | TGTGCCAGCAGCCACAACAGGGGACAGCCTGAAGCTTTCTTT | CASSHNRGQPEAFF
TRBJ2-7 | few | TRBV19 | 15 | TRBD2 | TGTGCCAGTAGTATACAGGCGGGAGTTGGCTACGAGCAGTACTTC | CASSIQAGVGYEQYF
TRBJ2-7 | few | TRBV29-1 | 13 | - | TGCAGCGTTGACCCCTTGGTTCTATACGAGCAGTACTTC | CSVDPLVLYEQYF
TRBJ2-1 | - | TRBV27 | 18 | TRBD2 | TGTGCCAGCCGAAGGAGACTAGCGGGAGTAGGAGTTGGGAATGAGCAGTTCTTC | CASRRRLAGVGVGNEQFF
TRBJ1-2 | few | TRBV27 | 13 | TRBD1 | TGTGCCAGCAGTTTATCGGGGACAGCCGGCTACACCTTC | CASSLSGTAGYTF
TRBJ2-1 | - | TRBV29-1 | 13 | - | TGCAGCGTTGTAACGGGAGCTCCGGTTATGTGGTTCTTC | CSVVTGAPVMWFF
TRBJ1-1 | few | TRBV4-1 | 14 | TRBD1 | TGCGCCAGCAGCCGAGGACAGGCGAACACTGAAGCTTTCTTT | CASSRGQANTEAFF
TRBJ1-1 | - | TRBV30 | 11 | - | TGTGCCTGGGACGGACAGAGCCAAGCTTTCTTT | CAWDGQSQAFF
TRBJ2-1 | few | TRBV5-1 | 16 | - | TGCGCCAGCAGCTTGGTACCGGGTAGCTCCTACAATGAGCAGTTCTTC | CASSLVPGSSYNEQFF
TRBJ2-1 | few | TRBV2 | 13 | - | TGTGCCAGCGGTGCAGGTTCCTACAATGAGCAGTTCTTC | CASGAGSYNEQFF
TRBJ1-3 | many | TRBV18 | 16 | - | TGTGCCAGCTCACCTTCGGGACCGGGAGCGGGAAACACCATATATTTT | CASSPSGPGAGNTIYF
TRBJ2-3 | - | TRBV11-2 | 14 | TRBD2 | TGTGCCAGCAGGGCGGGAGCTAGCACAGATACGCAGTATTTT | CASRAGASTDTQYF
TRBJ1-2 | - | TRBV19 | 12 | - | TGTGCCAGTATAGGAGGAGGGTATGGCTACACCTTC | CASIGGGYGYTF
TRBJ2-5 | - | TRBV7-7 | 13 | - | TGTGCTAGCAGCTTAGGGGCAGAAGAGACCCAGTACTTC | CASSLGAEETQYF
TRBJ2-2 | few | TRBV19 | 16 | - | TGTGCCAGTAGTATAGCTGGACAGCCGAACACCGGGGAGCTGTTTTTT | CASSIAGQPNTGELFF
TRBJ1-3 | few | TRBV11-3 | 15 | - | TGTGCCAGCAGCTTCTACGGAAAAGCGAAGAACACCATATATTTT | CASSFYGKAKNTIYF
TRBJ2-5 | - | TRBV18 | 16 | - | TGTGCCAGCTCACCTCCTTGGCGAGGGGGAGAAGAGACCCAGTACTTC | CASSPPWRGGEETQYF